One and the same sample provided the 32 T cell receptor beta chains below, sequenced in a study of early T cells in non-severe SARS-CoV-2 infection (dated by TCRdb to 2020 to 2023). Libraries came from 5' RACE. Sequencing used a NextSeq 500. TCRdb ran its own pipeline on the public reads, namely fastp trimming at Q25 and MiXCR clone calling, and kept in-frame beta chains. Entries that share a CDR3 protein sequence are merged under the most common genes and DNA. Recorded for this sample are around 89,000 distinct CDR3 sequences; roughly 14% of them occurred a single time. The ten largest clones add up to approximately 0.54% of the sample. The sequenced material came from whole blood. Every receptor here comes from an adult who was a healthcare worker with PCR-confirmed SARS-CoV-2 infection or an uninfected control (not recorded which).

This clonotype was recorded a few times. The V call is TRBV15, the J call TRBJ2-1; the D gene could be TRBD1 or TRBD2 (7 bases each). CDR1 is LNHNV and CDR2 is YYDKDF in the germline V gene (reference sequence). V lost 3 bases and J lost 8, with 14 bases in between. The CDR3 extends over 14 amino acids. The CDR3 sequence: CATSRGRGRDEQFF. In DNA, the CDR3 is TGTGCCACCAGCAGGGGCAGGGGGAGGGATGAGCAGTTCTTC.

The rearrangement links TRBV3-1 to TRBJ2-1; 8 bases match TRBD2. The V gene's germline CDR1 is LGHDT and CDR2 YNNKEL (reference sequence). CDR3 length: 15 amino acids. With V trimmed by 0 bases and J by 3 bases, 1 base remained unmatched. DNA of the CDR3: TGTGCCAGCAGCCAAGAACTAGCGGTCTACAATGAGCAGTTCTTC. This sequence encodes CASSQELAVYNEQFF.

This chain links TRBV27 with TRBJ1-6; tentatively, D is TRBD1 (6 bases). The V and J ends lost 2 bases and 10 bases respectively, with 21 bases between them. Germline V gives CDR1 MNHEY, CDR2 SMNVEV (reference sequence). This CDR3 comprises 17 residues. This chain's CDR3 is CASSLRGGKSMRSPLHF. DNA of the CDR3: TGTGCCAGCAGTTTAAGGGGGGGGAAAAGTATGAGGTCACCCCTCCACTTT.

The V and J genes are TRBV7-6 and TRBJ2-5; unclear D gene. The CDR3 is made up of 14 amino acids. Trimming removed 2 bases from V and 5 bases from J, with 12 bases in between. Germline CDR1 and CDR2: SGHVS and FNYEAQ. The CDR3 DNA reads TGTGCCAGCAGCTTAACCCCCACCAAGGAGACCCAGTACTTC. It encodes CASSLTPTKETQYF.

This clonotype has more than one count but fewer than ten. This chain links TRBV7-9 with TRBJ1-2; unclear D gene. This CDR3 has 13 residues. V was clipped by 2 bases and J by 8 bases, with 12 bases between them. Germline loops: CDR1 SEHNR, CDR2 FQNEAQ (reference sequence). CDR3 loop: CASSLSGTLGYTF. CDR3 DNA: TGTGCCAGCAGCTTAAGTGGAACCCTGGGCTACACCTTC.

This clonotype came up a few times. The chain recombines TRBV7-2 with TRBJ2-3; TRBD2 agrees at 12 bases. The V and J ends lost 2 bases and 1 base, in that order; junction bases with no gene match: 4. The CDR3 is 17 amino acids. CDR1 SGHTA and CDR2 FQGNSA come from the germline V gene. This chain's CDR3 is CASSLSSGGARTDTQYF. CDR3 nucleotides: TGTGCCAGCAGCTTATCTAGCGGGGGGGCCCGCACAGATACGCAGTATTTT. The full variable domain, with the rest looked up from reference TRBV7-2 and TRBJ2-3, is GAGVSQSPSNKVTEKGKDVELRCDPISGHTALYWYRQSLGQGLEFLIYFQGNSAPDKSGLPSDRFSAERTGGSVSTLTIQRTQQEDSAVYLCASSLSSGGARTDTQYFGPGTRLTVL.

The table lists this clonotype with many counts. This chain links TRBV2 with TRBJ2-5; D unclear. V was shortened by 4 bases and J by 7 bases, with 16 bases between the two germline ends. The CDR3 length is 14 residues. Germline CDR1 reads SNHLY; CDR2 reads FYNNEI. CDR3 in amino acids: CASSVLGFLGTQYF. The CDR3 region has the DNA TGTGCCAGCAGTGTACTGGGCTTTTTGGGGACCCAGTACTTC.

The chain has TRBV11-1 and TRBJ1-2, with TRBD1 identical over 8 bases. Trimming removed 5 bases from V and 1 base from J; junction bases left unmatched: 3. Germline V lookup: CDR1 SGHAT, CDR2 FQDESV (reference sequence). The CDR3 length is 14 residues. The CDR3: CASSPGQVNYGYTF. In DNA form, the CDR3 reads TGTGCCAGCAGCCCGGGACAGGTTAACTATGGCTACACCTTC.

The rearrangement links TRBV29-1 to TRBJ2-2; no clear D gene. From germline, CDR1 is SQVTM and CDR2 ANQGSEA. V was cut by 4 bases and J by 3 bases, with 9 bases left in between. This CDR3 contains 13 residues. The CDR3 region is CSVAVSDTGELFF. CDR3 nucleotides: TGCAGCGTTGCAGTGAGTGACACCGGGGAGCTGTTTTTT.

This clonotype turned up a few times. V and J are TRBV7-3 and TRBJ2-2; TRBD1 aligns across 10 bases. The CDR3 is made up of 15 amino acids. Germline CDR1 reads SGHTA; CDR2 reads FQGTGA. The V gene end was trimmed by 4 bases and the J gene end by 6 bases; junction bases not matched to a gene: 5. Here the CDR3 DNA reads TGTGCCAGCAGCTCCCCCGGGACAGGGGCCGGGGAGCTGTTTTTT. It yields the protein CASSSPGTGAGELFF.

The chain uses TRBV20-1 and TRBJ1-1; D possibly corresponds to TRBD1 (5 bases). Germline V gene data show CDR1 as DFQATT and CDR2 as SNEGSKA (reference sequence). The CDR3 covers 14 residues. V was clipped by 5 bases and J by 0 bases, with 13 bases between them. The CDR3 DNA follows: TGCAGTGCTTGGGACGGCCTAATGAACACTGAAGCTTTCTTT. Protein sequence: CSAWDGLMNTEAFF.

The chain combines TRBV20-1 with TRBJ2-7; no definite D call. Germline lookup yields CDR1 DFQATT and CDR2 SNEGSKA (reference sequence). The germline V and J ends were trimmed by 0 bases and 6 bases, with 9 bases remaining between them. This CDR3 region has 12 residues. CDR3 loop: CSARDRKGEQYV. The CDR3 region has the DNA TGCAGTGCTAGAGATCGTAAGGGCGAGCAGTACGTC.

The chain employs TRBV20-1 and TRBJ2-3; 8 bases map to TRBD1. CDR1 and CDR2 (germline): DFQATT, SNEGSKA (reference sequence). Trimming removed 6 bases from V and 4 bases from J; junction bases left unmatched: 9. The CDR3 consists of 14 residues. CDR3 DNA sequence: TGCAGTGCCCAGGGGGCATACTCCGCAGATACGCAGTATTTT. This gives the protein CSAQGAYSADTQYF.

This clonotype has at least ten counts. The rearrangement links TRBV14 to TRBJ2-5; D gene unclear. V was shortened by 0 bases and J by 8 bases, with 19 bases between the two germline ends. Looked up from germline, CDR1 is SGHDN and CDR2 is FVKESK. This CDR3 has 16 amino acids. CDR3 bases: TGTGCCAGCAGCCAAGACCTTTCCTCCTTGGGCGAAACCCAGTACTTC. The encoded protein is CASSQDLSSLGETQYF.

Ten or more counts support this clonotype. The chain uses TRBV7-3 and TRBJ1-1, with D possibly TRBD1 on 5 matching bases. The germline gives CDR1 SGHTA, CDR2 FQGTGA. The V end lost 4 bases, the J end lost 1 base, and 10 bases lay between the germline ends. The CDR3 is 14 residues long. The CDR3 loop is CASSSGLTNTEAFF. DNA for the CDR3: TGTGCCAGCAGCTCGGGACTTACGAACACTGAAGCTTTCTTT.

This clonotype came up a few times. This chain links TRBV6-1 with TRBJ1-1, with D uncertain. V gave up 2 bases and J gave up 4 bases, with 11 bases separating them. The germline V gene has CDR1 MNHNS and CDR2 SASEGT. CDR3 length: 14 amino acids. As DNA, the CDR3 is TGTGCCAGCAGTGAAATCGGGGATGGCACTGAAGCTTTCTTT. Protein product: CASSEIGDGTEAFF.

This clonotype turned up a few times. The chain uses TRBV5-6 and TRBJ2-3; D might be TRBD1 (5 bases). This CDR3 contains 15 residues. Germline V lookup: CDR1 SGHDT, CDR2 YYEEEE. V shed 4 bases and J shed 0 bases, with 12 bases lying between them. The CDR3 DNA reads as TGTGCCAGCAGCCCAGGGTTTACTAGCACAGATACGCAGTATTTT. Translation: CASSPGFTSTDTQYF.

This clonotype was seen more than once but under ten times. CDR3 nucleotides: TGCGCCAGCAGCCAAGAGGCTAGCGGGGGGAGGGGTACGCAGTATTTT. Translating gives CASSQEASGGRGTQYF. The chain has TRBV4-1 and TRBJ2-3; 11 bases line up with TRBD2. Germline CDR1 MGHRA, CDR2 YSYEKL. V was pared by 0 bases and J by 8 bases, with 7 bases of the junction left unmatched. The CDR3 runs to 16 residues.

This clonotype has only a few counts. The genes are TRBV6-1 and TRBJ1-5, with 7 positions matching TRBD1. Germline CDR1 and CDR2: MNHNS and SASEGT. The V segment lost 7 bases and the J segment 2 bases; nucleotides outside the gene matches: 2. The CDR3 sequence is 13 residues long. CDR3 nucleotides: TGTGCCAGCAACAGGGGTGGCAATCAGCCCCAGCATTTT. Protein: CASNRGGNQPQHF.

The table lists this clonotype with many counts. The CDR3 DNA reads as TGTGCCAGCAGCCAAGATTATTGGGACACTGAAGCTTTCTTT. Translated, it gives CASSQDYWDTEAFF. V and J are TRBV3-1 and TRBJ1-1; unclear D gene. The germline V and J ends were trimmed by 0 bases and 3 bases, with 8 bases remaining between them. This CDR3 region has 14 residues. Per the germline V gene, CDR1 is LGHDT and CDR2 is YNNKEL (reference sequence).

This clonotype was seen more than once but under ten times. The chain recombines TRBV7-2 with TRBJ2-1; no clear D gene. Germline V CDR1 and CDR2: SGHTA, FQGNSA. This CDR3 spans 14 amino acids. V gave up 5 bases and J gave up 5 bases, with 13 bases separating them. CDR3 sequence reads: CASSPRYLNNEQFF. The CDR3 DNA is TGTGCCAGCAGCCCGAGATATTTAAACAATGAGCAGTTCTTC.

This clonotype was seen once. This chain links TRBV29-1 with TRBJ1-4; 7 bases agree with TRBD1. Losses at the gene ends were 7 bases for V and 5 bases for J; bases not matched to a gene: 10. This CDR3 has 14 residues. Germline CDR1 is SQVTM and CDR2 is ANQGSEA. For the CDR3, the DNA is TGCAGCGCCAAAGGGACAGTTTTCAATGAAAAACTGTTTTTT. Translating it yields CSAKGTVFNEKLFF.

The V and J genes are TRBV30 and TRBJ2-1; D is perhaps TRBD1 (6 bases). The V and J ends lost 4 bases and 9 bases respectively, with 13 bases between them. The CDR3 is 12 residues long. Germline V gene data show CDR1 as GTSNPN and CDR2 as SVGIG (reference sequence). The CDR3 loop is CAWMRRGGEQFF. CDR3 bases: TGTGCCTGGATGAGGCGAGGGGGTGAGCAGTTCTTC.

This clonotype was found a few times. The rearrangement uses TRBV2 and TRBJ2-3, with 15 bases matching TRBD2. Trimming removed 6 bases from V and 0 bases from J; junction bases left unmatched: 4. CDR3 length: 17 residues. Germline V CDR1 and CDR2: SNHLY, FYNNEI. CDR3 region: CASRGTSGGQSTDTQYF. The CDR3 DNA reads as TGTGCCAGCAGAGGGACTAGCGGGGGGCAGAGCACAGATACGCAGTATTTT.

The rearrangement joins TRBV29-1 to TRBJ1-1, with D uncertain. With 4 bases removed from V and 6 bases from J, the gap between germline ends came to 6 bases. The germline V gene has CDR1 SQVTM and CDR2 ANQGSEA. The CDR3 runs to 10 residues. DNA of the CDR3: TGCAGCGTTGCGGAGTCTGAAGCTTTCTTT. Its translation: CSVAESEAFF.

V and J are TRBV18 and TRBJ2-3; 11 nucleotides line up with TRBD2. This CDR3 spans 17 amino acids. Germline V gene sequence: CDR1 KGHSH, CDR2 LQKENI. After removal of 6 bases from V and 3 bases from J, the junction contained 11 bases not matched to a gene. The CDR3 spells CASSPPLAGGKTDTQYF. The CDR3 bases are TGTGCCAGCTCCCCGCCCTTAGCGGGGGGGAAGACAGATACGCAGTATTTT.

About this clonotype: Given the absence of the conserved phenylalanine or tryptophan at the CDR3 end, a read error is likely. This rearrangement joins TRBV20-1 to TRBJ2-3; TRBD1 matches at 9 bases. Germline CDR1 reads DFQATT; CDR2 reads SNEGSKA (reference sequence). Losses at the gene ends were 5 bases for V and 1 base for J; bases not matched to a gene: 4. This CDR3 comprises 14 residues. In DNA form, the CDR3 reads TGCAGTGCTCCGACAGGGGGGGGCACAGATACGCAGTATTTA. This codes for CSAPTGGGTDTQYL.

This clonotype has at least ten counts. J is TRBJ2-7 and V is TRBV21-1; TRBD1 is the table's D call and was not checked against the DNA. TRBV21-1 is noted as a pseudogene. The CDR3 is made up of 15 amino acids. The CDR3 is CASSNRVPPAYEQYV. CDR3 in DNA: TGTGCCAGCAGCAATCGCGTTCCCCCAGCCTACGAGCAGTACGTC.

This clonotype was observed at least ten times. The J gene is TRBJ2-3, the V gene TRBV11-2; a possible D gene is TRBD2 (6 bases). The germline CDR1 and CDR2 sequences are SGHAT and FQNNGV. Trimming removed 3 bases from V and 4 bases from J, with 11 bases in between. The CDR3 is 14 residues long. The CDR3 nucleotides are TGTGCCAGCAGCTTTAGCGGCGGGTCAGATACGCAGTATTTT. Protein sequence: CASSFSGGSDTQYF.

This clonotype was recorded many times. The chain employs TRBV28 and TRBJ2-7; a weak D match, TRBD1 (6 bases). The CDR3 totals 12 residues. Germline V gives CDR1 MDHEN, CDR2 SYDVKM. Between the trimmed V and J ends, which lost 5 bases and 4 bases, there was a span of 9 bases. This CDR3 is CASSQDRYEQYV. CDR3 nucleotide sequence: TGTGCCAGCAGTCAGGACAGATACGAGCAGTACGTC.

This sequence joins TRBV6-6 and TRBJ2-7, with 10 bases matching TRBD2. With 8 bases clipped from V and 9 bases from J, the junction kept 10 bases outside the gene matches. Germline V gene lookup returns CDR1 MNHNY and CDR2 SVGAGI (reference sequence). CDR3 size: 13 residues. The CDR3 DNA sequence: TGTGCCAGCCGTTCCAGCGGGGGGGGCCGGCAGTACGTC. It specifies CASRSSGGGRQYV.

This clonotype was observed at least ten times. The chain uses TRBV6-5 and TRBJ1-2; TRBD1 matches at 8 bases. Germline CDR1 is MNHEY and CDR2 is SVGAGI. Trimming removed 0 bases from V and 7 bases from J; junction bases left unmatched: 19. The length of the CDR3 is 19 residues. CDR3 coding DNA: TGTGCCAGCAGTTACTCGATTAACTCTCGGAGAGACACAGGGGGTGGCTACACCTTC. Protein: CASSYSINSRRDTGGGYTF.